Below, 7 T cell receptor beta chains from the same sample are listed, as sequenced in a study of blood T cell repertoires in COVID-19. The data were produced by immunoSEQ multiplex PCR, yet TCRdb's version contains in-frame clones alone and is incomplete. This sample has 200,000 to 250,000 clones, with under 90% found just once. The specimen was PBMCs or T cells enriched from blood (not recorded which). The receptors derive from a man in his sixties who had recovered from COVID-19.

The CDR3 bases are TGTGCCAGCAGCCCAGCCTGGACTAGCGGGGGCAATGAGCAGTTCTTC. Translated: CASSPAWTSGGNEQFF. The V gene is TRBV11-2, the J gene TRBJ2-1; 13 nucleotides align to TRBD2. The CDR3 has 16 residues. Per germline, CDR1 SGHAT and CDR2 FQNNGV. The junction had 7 bases not matched to a gene; V was cut back by 5 bases and J by 6 bases.

J is TRBJ1-5 and V is TRBV27; 10 nucleotides match TRBD1. Trimming cost V 5 bases and J 2 bases; bases outside gene matches: 9. Germline values: CDR1 MNHEY, CDR2 SMNVEV (reference sequence). There are 17 residues in the CDR3. The CDR3 spells CASSPLDRGRGNQPQHF. CDR3 bases: TGTGCCAGCAGTCCTCTAGACAGGGGGCGCGGCAATCAGCCCCAGCATTTT.

V usage is TRBV7-9 and J usage is TRBJ1-2, with 7 bases aligning to TRBD1. V shed 5 bases, J shed 4 bases, and the junction held 4 bases outside the gene matches. The CDR3 has 13 residues. CDR1 is SEHNR, CDR2 FQNEAQ, per germline (reference sequence). This chain's CDR3 is CASSGQVIYGYTF. The CDR3 DNA reads TGTGCCAGCAGCGGACAGGTTATCTATGGCTACACCTTC.

The V call is TRBV19, the J call TRBJ2-1; weak D call: TRBD1 (5 bases). Germline CDR1 LNHDA, CDR2 SQIVND (reference sequence). Trimming took 3 bases from V and 1 from J, leaving 19 bases between them. The CDR3 runs to 18 residues. The CDR3 is CASSMVAVTAGSYNEQFF. The CDR3 DNA sequence: TGTGCCAGTAGTATGGTAGCAGTGACAGCTGGATCCTACAATGAGCAGTTCTTC. Combining the CDR3 with reference TRBV19 and TRBJ2-1 gives the whole variable domain DGGITQSPKYLFRKEGQNVTLSCEQNLNHDAMYWYRQDPGQGLRLIYYSQIVNDFQKGDIAEGYSVSREKKESFPLTVTSAQKNPTAFYLCASSMVAVTAGSYNEQFFGPGTRLTVL.

The chain joins TRBV11-3 to TRBJ2-1; a weak D match, TRBD1 (6 bases). This CDR3 is built from 13 residues. V was cut by 5 bases and J by 7 bases, with 12 bases left in between. The germline CDR1 and CDR2 sequences are SGHNT and YENEEA. CDR3 nucleotide sequence: TGTGCCAGCAGCACAAACAGGGTTAATGAGCAGTTCTTC. The encoded protein is CASSTNRVNEQFF.

This chain joins TRBV19 and TRBJ1-1, with TRBD1 as a possible D gene (6 bases). Per germline, CDR1 LNHDA and CDR2 SQIVND (reference sequence). With 9 bases removed from V and 1 base from J, the gap between germline ends came to 18 bases. The CDR3 spans 15 residues. The CDR3 sequence: CASVPGGRRNTEAFF. The CDR3 DNA sequence: TGTGCCAGCGTACCGGGGGGGCGGAGGAACACTGAAGCTTTCTTT.

The rearrangement uses TRBV3-1 (or the pseudogene TRBV3-2) and TRBJ2-2, with D perhaps TRBD1 (5 bases). The CDR3 is made up of 16 amino acids. The germline gives CDR1 LGHDT, CDR2 YNNKEL (reference sequence). Trimming took 4 bases from V and 1 from J, leaving 13 bases between them. CDR3 region: CASSRRVTENTGELFF. Written as DNA, the CDR3 is TGTGCCAGCAGCCGCAGGGTTACCGAGAACACCGGGGAGCTGTTTTTT.